A single sample is the source of the 17 T cell receptor beta chains below, sequenced in a study of T-cell memory formation after mild COVID-19. TCRdb ran MiXCR on the 5' RACE reads and lists one entry per CDR3 protein. The sample has a few hundred thousand distinct CDR3 sequences; 25% to 30% are singletons. The sequenced material came from PBMCs or a T cell subset sorted from them (not recorded which). These receptors were taken from an adult woman who had mild COVID-19 (a few samples of this study predate the infection). Cell type and time point are not known.

This chain connects TRBV4-3 to TRBJ2-5, with 7 bases aligning to TRBD1. Germline V CDR1 and CDR2: LGHNA, YSLEER. This CDR3 has 15 residues. Losses at the gene ends were 1 base for V and 4 bases for J; bases not matched to a gene: 6. The CDR3 here is CASSQVLGGTETQYF. As DNA, the CDR3 is TGCGCCAGCAGCCAAGTCTTAGGGGGCACAGAGACCCAGTACTTC.

This clonotype was detected a few times. The chain carries TRBV24-1 and TRBJ2-1; 7 bases agree with TRBD2. Trimming at V came to 3 bases and at J to 2 bases, leaving 3 bases not matched to a gene. Germline V gives CDR1 KGHDR, CDR2 SFDVKD. This CDR3 is 15 amino acids long. This CDR3 is CATSDGRETYNEQFF. DNA for the CDR3: TGTGCCACCAGTGATGGGCGGGAGACCTACAATGAGCAGTTCTTC.

The rearrangement uses TRBV18 and TRBJ1-1; TRBD1 matches at 8 bases. This CDR3 is 15 amino acids long. V lost 5 bases and J lost 4; bases outside the gene matches: 9. In germline, CDR1 is KGHSH, CDR2 LQKENI. The CDR3 DNA reads TGTGCCAGCTCATCGGACAGGGCCGACACCACTGAAGCTTTCTTT. Translation: CASSSDRADTTEAFF.

This rearrangement joins TRBV12-3 or TRBV12-4 to TRBJ1-1; D might be TRBD1 (6 bases). V was clipped by 5 bases and J by 6 bases, with 28 bases between them. The CDR3 spans 18 residues. The CDR3 sequence is CASSPRWGGETEGPEAFF. In DNA form, the CDR3 reads TGTGCCAGCAGTCCCCGGTGGGGGGGCGAAACGGAAGGGCCTGAAGCTTTCTTT.

The chain uses TRBV25-1 and TRBJ1-1, with D tentatively TRBD1 (5 bases). CDR3 length: 15 residues. The germline CDR1 and CDR2 sequences are MGHDK and SYGVNS. V lost 2 bases and J lost 2, with 12 bases in between. CDR3 sequence (DNA): TGTGCCAGCAGTGAAATAAGCGACAGAAACACTGAAGCTTTCTTT. Translated, it gives CASSEISDRNTEAFF.

This clonotype showed up just once. The gene calls are TRBV24-1 and TRBJ2-1, with D uncertain. In germline, CDR1 is KGHDR, CDR2 SFDVKD. The length of the CDR3 is 11 residues. Trimming pared 7 bases from V and 5 bases from J, leaving 5 bases between. DNA for the CDR3: TGTGCCACCAGGGGCAACAATGAGCAGTTCTTC. It translates to CATRGNNEQFF.

The V and J genes are TRBV3-1 and TRBJ2-7; 11 bases map to TRBD1. Trimming at V came to 4 bases and at J to 1 base, leaving 3 bases not matched to a gene. This CDR3 comprises 15 residues. Germline CDR1 is LGHDT and CDR2 is YNNKEL (reference sequence). CDR3 sequence (DNA): TGTGCCAGCAGCCGAGGACAGGGGGCGTCCTACGAGCAGTACTTC. This codes for CASSRGQGASYEQYF.

This clonotype occurred a few times. The genes are TRBV7-9 and TRBJ2-1; D is unresolved. V was pared by 1 base and J by 1 base, with 8 bases between. This CDR3 contains 15 residues. Germline V gene data show CDR1 as SEHNR and CDR2 as FQNEAQ (reference sequence). The CDR3 DNA reads TGTGCCAGCAGCTTAGGGCCAGGATCCTACAATGAGCAGTTCTTC. This gives the protein CASSLGPGSYNEQFF.

The CDR3 DNA sequence: TGTGCCATCAGGGCCTCCCTTAGCAATCAGCCCCAGCATTTT. The encoded protein is CAIRASLSNQPQHF. The rearrangement joins TRBV10-3 to TRBJ1-5; D is unclear. Germline-derived CDR1 and CDR2 are ENHRY and SYGVKD. There are 14 residues in the CDR3. Trimming cost V 6 bases and J 0 bases, with 9 bases left between them.

The rearrangement uses TRBV9 and TRBJ2-2; the D is unclear. V was cut by 2 bases and J by 5 bases, with 10 bases left in between. The CDR3 consists of 14 residues. Germline V gene data show CDR1 as SGDLS and CDR2 as YYNGEE. The CDR3 nucleotides are TGTGCCAGCAGCGTTAAAGGGTTAACCGGGGAGCTGTTTTTT. Translating gives CASSVKGLTGELFF. Variable domain in full (rest from reference TRBV9 and TRBJ2-2): DSGVTQTPKHLITATGQRVTLRCSPRSGDLSVYWYQQSLDQGLQFLIQYYNGEERAKGNILERFSAQQFPDLHSELNLSSLELGDSALYFCASSVKGLTGELFFGEGSRLTVL.

This clonotype was counted ten times or more. This chain links TRBV18 with TRBJ2-7; 10 nucleotides match TRBD2. The CDR3 contains 16 residues. From germline, CDR1 is KGHSH and CDR2 LQKENI. The V gene end was trimmed by 3 bases and the J gene end by 4 bases; junction bases not matched to a gene: 9. CDR3 in amino acids: CASSPPGTSVLYEQYF. The DNA of the CDR3 is TGTGCCAGCTCACCCCCCGGGACTAGCGTCCTGTACGAGCAGTACTTC.

The CDR3 spells CASSRQAGEQYF. DNA of the CDR3: TGTGCCAGCAGCCGACAGGCTGGGGAGCAGTACTTC. The V and J genes are TRBV7-2 and TRBJ2-7; maybe TRBD1 (6 bases). Per germline, CDR1 SGHTA and CDR2 FQGNSA. This CDR3 contains 12 residues. V lost 5 bases and J lost 7, with 12 bases in between.

This clonotype has a handful of counts. This CDR3 reads CASSLPWYNEQFF. DNA for the CDR3: TGTGCCAGCAGCCTCCCTTGGTACAATGAGCAGTTCTTC. The rearrangement links TRBV7-2 to TRBJ2-1; D ambiguous. Trimming removed 5 bases from V and 4 bases from J, with 9 bases in between. CDR1 is SGHTA, CDR2 FQGNSA, per germline. This CDR3 is built from 13 residues.

This clonotype was seen only a few times. The chain employs TRBV12-3 or TRBV12-4 and TRBJ2-7; 7 bases are shared with TRBD2. Trimming took 6 bases from V and 6 from J; bases not matched to a gene: 5. This CDR3 has 12 residues. In DNA form, the CDR3 reads TGTGCCAGCAGACAATCGGGGGGCGAGCAGTACTTC. It yields the protein CASRQSGGEQYF.

This clonotype has only a few counts. This rearrangement joins TRBV7-3 to TRBJ2-3, with 8 bases fitting TRBD2. CDR3 length equals 20 residues. Germline-derived CDR1 and CDR2 are SGHTA and FQGTGA. The J segment lost 2 bases and the V segment lost 5 bases, leaving 21 bases of the junction unmatched. CDR3 in amino acids: CASSTLAGPPPLAHTDTQYF. The CDR3 DNA is TGTGCCAGCAGCACGTTAGCGGGACCCCCCCCTCTTGCACACACAGATACGCAGTATTTT.

In this sample, this clonotype turned up a few times. This chain connects TRBV5-1 to TRBJ2-4; D call uncertain. The germline V gene encodes CDR1 SGHRS and CDR2 YFSETQ. Trimming left V 0 bases short and J 1 base short, with 8 bases between. The CDR3 length is 15 residues. The CDR3 loop is CASSLVSDAKNIQYF. As DNA, the CDR3 is TGCGCCAGCAGCTTGGTCTCGGATGCCAAAAACATTCAGTACTTC.

This clonotype was seen a handful of times. Here the CDR3 reads CASRFPGTANTGELFF. Written as DNA, the CDR3 is TGTGCCAGCAGATTCCCTGGGACCGCGAACACCGGGGAGCTGTTTTTT. The chain carries TRBV5-5 and TRBJ2-2; possibly TRBD1 or TRBD2 for D (5 bases each). The V end lost 5 bases, the J end lost 0 bases, and 14 bases lay between the germline ends. Germline V gives CDR1 SGHKS, CDR2 YYEKEE (reference sequence). CDR3 length: 16 residues.